This T cell receptor (beta chain) was obtained from a study of T cell repertoires in cytomegalovirus infection. For the study at large: In the study, CMV epitopes included recently identified HLA-C-restricted and well-studied HLA-B-restricted ones. Indications of both CMV infection and matching HLA type were provided by public TCR beta signatures. General observations from the study: Across the ex vivo response, the dominant clonotypes were HLA-C-restricted CMV-specific TCR beta clonotypes.

In its sample, this clonotype was seen many times. The antigen is undetermined. Each CDR3 protein is one row after TCRdb ran MiXCR on the reads. The sample includes fewer than 1,000,000 distinct CDR3 sequences, around 31% of them seen just once. The CDR3 length is 16 residues. The germline V gene has CDR1 SEHNR and CDR2 FQNEAQ (reference sequence). The chain uses TRBV7-9 and TRBJ2-6; D is uncertain. This receptor was obtained from a human donor in good health (CMV status not recorded). Some clones in this sample may be carry-over from other donors' samples. The sample in question was cultured CD8+ T cells from PBMCs, obtained from culture after CMV antigen stimulation. The DNA for the CDR3 is TGTGCTATCAGCCTACCGGGCAGATATGGGGCCAACGTCCTGACTTTC. This gives the protein CAISLPGRYGANVLTF.